Shown below are 28 T cell receptor beta chains from a single sample sequenced in a study of T cells in localized non-small cell lung cancer. TCRdb's table, derived via immunoSEQ multiplex PCR, lists solely in-frame clones and lacks some. The sample carries more than 100,000 clones, 70% to 90% recorded once. Source: peripheral blood, taken before any cancer treatment. These receptors originate from a female donor at least 60 years old with stage I lung adenocarcinoma.

The chain is built from TRBV5-6 and TRBJ1-1; D might be TRBD1 (6 bases). Trimming stripped 1 base from V and 5 bases from J, with 9 bases between. CDR1 SGHDT and CDR2 YYEEEE come from the germline V gene. This CDR3 region has 13 residues. The CDR3 spells CASSLRGTTEAFF. The DNA of the CDR3 is TGTGCCAGCAGCTTGCGGGGGACAACTGAAGCTTTCTTT.

V and J are TRBV9 and TRBJ2-7; tentative D call: TRBD2 (6 bases). Trimming removed 0 bases at V and 2 bases at J, with 12 bases between. This CDR3 contains 15 residues. Germline lookup yields CDR1 SGDLS and CDR2 YYNGEE. The CDR3 DNA follows: TGTGCCAGCAGCGTAGGTGGGACTGCCGCCTACGAGCAGTACTTC. The encoded protein is CASSVGGTAAYEQYF.

V usage is TRBV6-5 and J usage is TRBJ2-2; D gene unclear. V gave up 7 bases and J gave up 0 bases, with 0 bases separating them. Per the germline V gene, CDR1 is MNHEY and CDR2 is SVGAGI. The CDR3 spans 11 residues. The CDR3 here is CASTNTGELFF. In nucleotides, the CDR3 is TGTGCCAGCACGAACACCGGGGAGCTGTTTTTT.

This clone appeared a few times. The V and J genes are TRBV19 and TRBJ1-1, with D perhaps matching TRBD1 (5 bases). The germline V gene encodes CDR1 LNHDA and CDR2 SQIVND (reference sequence). The V end lost 2 bases, the J end lost 1 base, and 11 bases lay between the germline ends. The CDR3 length is 15 residues. The CDR3 sequence is CASSIRDLSNTEAFF. CDR3 nucleotide sequence: TGTGCCAGTAGTATACGGGACTTATCGAACACTGAAGCTTTCTTT. Full variable domain (rest looked up from reference TRBV19 and TRBJ1-1): DGGITQSPKYLFRKEGQNVTLSCEQNLNHDAMYWYRQDPGQGLRLIYYSQIVNDFQKGDIAEGYSVSREKKESFPLTVTSAQKNPTAFYLCASSIRDLSNTEAFFGQGTRLTVV.

DNA for the CDR3: TGTGCCAGCAGCTTGGGAGGACAGGGATACGAAAAACTGTTTTTT. Amino acid sequence: CASSLGGQGYEKLFF. The chain has TRBV5-6 and TRBJ1-4, with TRBD1 matching 8 bases. The length of the CDR3 is 15 residues. Unmatched junction bases numbered 6, after V lost 0 bases and J lost 8 bases. In germline, CDR1 is SGHDT, CDR2 YYEEEE.

The chain recombines TRBV9 with TRBJ2-4; 12 bases line up with TRBD2. The V segment lost 3 bases and the J segment 7 bases; nucleotides outside the gene matches: 2. The CDR3 is made up of 14 amino acids. Germline-derived CDR1 and CDR2 are SGDLS and YYNGEE. The CDR3 DNA follows: TGTGCCAGCAGCGACGGGACTAGCGGGAACATTCAGTACTTC. Translating gives CASSDGTSGNIQYF.

This rearrangement joins TRBV2 to TRBJ1-1; D unclear. The V end was cut by 3 bases, the J end by 1 base, with 3 bases between. This CDR3 comprises 12 residues. Germline lookup yields CDR1 SNHLY and CDR2 FYNNEI. CDR3 sequence: CASSDWNTEAFF. The CDR3 region has the DNA TGTGCCAGCAGTGATTGGAACACTGAAGCTTTCTTT.

The chain couples TRBV7-6 to TRBJ2-1; 7 nucleotides align to TRBD2. The V segment lost 0 bases and the J segment 6 bases; nucleotides outside the gene matches: 20. The CDR3 consists of 20 residues. Looked up from germline, CDR1 is SGHVS and CDR2 is FNYEAQ. The DNA for the CDR3 is TGTGCCAGCAGCTTAGCCCCGCCCCGTTCCGCGGGAGTCTTGGGCAATGAGCAGTTCTTC. Its translation: CASSLAPPRSAGVLGNEQFF.

The chain has TRBV4-2 and TRBJ1-1; D may be TRBD1 (6 bases). Germline V gene data show CDR1 as LGHNA and CDR2 as YNFKEQ. Trimming removed 0 bases from V and 4 bases from J, with 12 bases in between. This CDR3 is 15 amino acids long. The CDR3 coding sequence is TGTGCCAGCAGCCAAGATCAGGCAGGGGTCACTGAAGCTTTCTTT. Encoded protein: CASSQDQAGVTEAFF.

This rearrangement joins TRBV19 to TRBJ2-1; no reliable D call. Trimming pared 5 bases from V and 4 bases from J, leaving 15 bases between. Germline lookup yields CDR1 LNHDA and CDR2 SQIVND (reference sequence). The CDR3 is made up of 15 amino acids. In nucleotides, the CDR3 is TGTGCCAGTAGTGACTCGGCTACACAGTACAATGAGCAGTTCTTC. Its protein product is CASSDSATQYNEQFF.

The chain carries TRBV5-1 and TRBJ1-1; tentatively, D is TRBD1 (6 bases). This CDR3 has 15 residues. V gave up 6 bases and J gave up 0 bases, with 15 bases separating them. CDR1 SGHRS and CDR2 YFSETQ come from the germline V gene. CDR3 coding DNA: TGCGCCAGCACCGCCGAACAGGGAATGAACACTGAAGCTTTCTTT. Translation: CASTAEQGMNTEAFF.

The rearrangement joins TRBV6-1 to TRBJ1-4; D remains unclear. The CDR3 loop spans 14 amino acids. V shed 6 bases and J shed 0 bases, with 8 bases lying between them. Germline CDR1 and CDR2: MNHNS and SASEGT. The CDR3 nucleotides are TGTGCCAGCAGGGGCAGTGCAACTAATGAAAAACTGTTTTTT. This gives the protein CASRGSATNEKLFF.

The gene calls are TRBV21-1 and TRBJ2-7; TRBD1, the D gene given by the table, was not confirmed from the DNA. TRBV21-1 is a pseudogene. CDR3 length equals 14 residues. The DNA for the CDR3 is TGTGCCAGCAGCCTCGCCGACAGGAATGGCGAGCAGTACTTC. This sequence encodes CASSLADRNGEQYF.

The chain carries TRBV10-3 and TRBJ1-2; D remains ambiguous. Germline-derived CDR1 and CDR2 are ENHRY and SYGVKD. There are 12 residues in the CDR3. V was pared by 0 bases and J by 3 bases, with 2 bases between. CDR3: CAISESDYGYTF. CDR3 DNA sequence: TGTGCCATCAGTGAGTCGGACTATGGCTACACCTTC.

The chain links TRBV7-9 to TRBJ2-1, with D possibly matching TRBD2 (5 bases). This CDR3 contains 14 residues. Germline V gives CDR1 SEHNR, CDR2 FQNEAQ (reference sequence). V lost 5 bases to trimming and J lost 0 bases, with 8 bases between them. CDR3 loop: CASSGSSSYNEQFF. The CDR3 nucleotides read TGTGCCAGCAGCGGGAGTTCCTCCTACAATGAGCAGTTCTTC.

The chain employs TRBV6-5 and TRBJ1-1; possibly TRBD1 for D (5 bases). V gave up 2 bases and J gave up 4 bases, with 17 bases separating them. The CDR3 extends over 16 amino acids. Germline V lookup: CDR1 MNHEY, CDR2 SVGAGI. CDR3 region: CASSYQEGRPSTEAFF. The CDR3 DNA is TGTGCCAGCAGTTACCAAGAGGGACGGCCGAGCACTGAAGCTTTCTTT.

This rearrangement joins TRBV18 to TRBJ2-7, with TRBD2 identical over 13 bases. CDR3 length: 16 residues. Germline CDR1 reads KGHSH; CDR2 reads LQKENI. The V gene end was trimmed by 6 bases and the J gene end by 7 bases; junction bases not matched to a gene: 12. In DNA form, the CDR3 reads TGTGCCAGCTCGTCAACCGGGACTAGCGGGATACGTGAGCAGTACTTC. This encodes CASSSTGTSGIREQYF.

The chain links TRBV19 to TRBJ1-5; 9 bases are shared with TRBD1. V lost 5 bases, J lost 2 bases, and 4 bases stayed unmatched. The CDR3 sequence is 15 residues long. Germline loops: CDR1 LNHDA, CDR2 SQIVND (reference sequence). The CDR3 DNA reads TGTGCCAGTAGTTCTACAGGGGGCCGCAATCAGCCCCAGCATTTT. It codes for CASSSTGGRNQPQHF.

The chain employs TRBV19 and TRBJ2-4; 12 positions match TRBD2. Germline V gene sequence: CDR1 LNHDA, CDR2 SQIVND (reference sequence). The V and J ends lost 3 bases and 4 bases, in that order; junction bases with no gene match: 7. CDR3 length: 17 amino acids. The CDR3 DNA sequence: TGTGCCAGTAGTATGACTAGCGGGAGCGGGGGAAAAAACATTCAGTACTTC. This translates into CASSMTSGSGGKNIQYF.

The V gene is TRBV4-2, the J gene TRBJ2-1, with D unclear. V was cut by 1 base and J by 3 bases, with 1 base left in between. Per germline, CDR1 LGHNA and CDR2 YNFKEQ. This CDR3 contains 12 residues. Written as DNA, the CDR3 is TGTGCCAGCAGCCAAGTCTACAATGAGCAGTTCTTC. Amino acids: CASSQVYNEQFF.

The rearrangement joins TRBV9 to TRBJ1-2; 7 bases are shared with TRBD1. This CDR3 is built from 15 residues. Germline V gene sequence: CDR1 SGDLS, CDR2 YYNGEE. Unmatched junction bases numbered 11, after V lost 4 bases and J lost 5 bases. CDR3 loop: CASSPWTGGGYGYTF. The CDR3, as DNA: TGTGCCAGCAGCCCATGGACAGGTGGAGGATATGGCTACACCTTC. Based on the CDR3 plus reference TRBV9 and TRBJ1-2, the full variable domain is DSGVTQTPKHLITATGQRVTLRCSPRSGDLSVYWYQQSLDQGLQFLIQYYNGEERAKGNILERFSAQQFPDLHSELNLSSLELGDSALYFCASSPWTGGGYGYTFGSGTRLTVV.

This clone has just one count. This sequence joins TRBV5-4 and TRBJ2-1, with D possibly called TRBD1 or TRBD2 (5 bases each). The CDR3 totals 15 residues. V lost 5 bases to trimming and J lost 8 bases, with 20 bases between them. Germline V gene lookup returns CDR1 SGHNT and CDR2 YYREEE (reference sequence). The chain's CDR3 is CASRPQMAGRDEQFF. The CDR3 DNA follows: TGTGCCAGCAGGCCTCAAATGGCAGGGCGGGATGAGCAGTTCTTC.

The gene calls are TRBV5-5 and TRBJ2-1; 7 positions match TRBD1. V was clipped by 0 bases and J by 3 bases; unmatched bases: 9. This CDR3 contains 17 residues. The germline V gene has CDR1 SGHKS and CDR2 YYEKEE (reference sequence). In nucleotides, the CDR3 is TGTGCCAGCAGCTTGGCCCTTTTCAGGGGGATCTACAATGAGCAGTTCTTC. Encoded protein: CASSLALFRGIYNEQFF.

The gene calls are TRBV7-2 and TRBJ1-2; D remains unclear. This CDR3 is built from 13 residues. Trimming took 4 bases from V and 12 from J, leaving 18 bases between them. From germline, CDR1 is SGHTA and CDR2 FQGNSA. This CDR3 reads CASSSAGAAGNTF. The CDR3 bases are TGTGCCAGCAGCTCAGCGGGAGCCGCGGGGAACACCTTC.

V is TRBV25-1 and J is TRBJ2-5; D is uncertain. The V gene's germline CDR1 is MGHDK and CDR2 SYGVNS. The CDR3 consists of 13 residues. The V gene lost 0 bases and the J gene lost 2 bases, with 4 bases spanning the gap. CDR3 sequence reads: CASSEYGQETQYF. DNA of the CDR3: TGTGCCAGCAGTGAATATGGGCAAGAGACCCAGTACTTC.

The chain joins TRBV18 to TRBJ2-7, with D maybe TRBD2 (5 bases). The CDR3 spans 14 residues. V dropped 5 bases and J dropped 0 bases, with 11 bases sitting between them. From germline, CDR1 is KGHSH and CDR2 LQKENI. In DNA, the CDR3 is TGTGCCAGCTCAGGGGAGACGGGCTCCTACGAGCAGTACTTC. Residues: CASSGETGSYEQYF. The whole variable domain, remainder taken from reference TRBV18 and TRBJ2-7, is NAGVMQNPRHLVRRRGQEARLRCSPMKGHSHVYWYRQLPEEGLKFMVYLQKENIIDESGMPKERFSAEFPKEGPSILRIQQVVRGDSAAYFCASSGETGSYEQYFGPGTRLTVT.

The rearrangement joins TRBV29-1 to TRBJ1-4; D remains ambiguous. This CDR3 comprises 11 residues. Germline CDR1 SQVTM, CDR2 ANQGSEA. Deletions cut 2 bases from V and 7 bases from J, with 5 bases between. The CDR3 loop is CSVEKVEKLFF. The CDR3 region has the DNA TGCAGCGTTGAAAAGGTTGAAAAACTGTTTTTT.

This CDR3 is CASTLGTSGNRPYNEQFF. The CDR3 nucleotides are TGTGCCAGCACCCTAGGGACTAGCGGAAACCGGCCCTACAATGAGCAGTTCTTC. This chain uses TRBV27 with TRBJ2-1, with 11 positions matching TRBD2. Germline CDR1 reads MNHEY; CDR2 reads SMNVEV (reference sequence). There are 18 residues in the CDR3. V gave up 7 bases and J gave up 2 bases; unmatched junction bases: 13.